These 2 T cell receptor beta chains were sequenced from one sample in a study of response to subunit inactivated influenza vaccine. TCRdb re-derived calls from the RT-PCR reads in MiXCR, one entry per CDR3 protein. The data hold 400,000 to 550,000 distinct CDR3 sequences, with 25% observed a single time. Sequences were derived from CD4+ T cells sorted from PBMCs, sampled 5 to 6 days after vaccination. All receptors derive from a man in his fifties or sixties who received an inactivated influenza vaccine.

Of note for this clonotype: A much larger clone is a single base away; this may be a read error. This chain connects TRBV9 to TRBJ2-7; 7 bases line up with TRBD2. In germline, CDR1 is SGDLS, CDR2 YYNGEE. CDR3 size: 11 residues. V gave up 3 bases and J gave up 6 bases; unmatched junction bases: 0. The CDR3 loop reads CASSGEGEQYF. Here the CDR3 DNA reads TGTGCCAGCAGCGGGGAGGGCGAGCAGTACTTC.

The gene calls are TRBV7-6 and TRBJ2-1, with 8 bases identical to TRBD2. Germline loops: CDR1 SGHVS, CDR2 FNYEAQ. CDR3 length: 15 amino acids. Losses at the gene ends were 3 bases for V and 4 bases for J; bases not matched to a gene: 5. The CDR3 DNA sequence: TGTGCCAGCAGCTTGAGGGCGGGAGGTTACAATGAGCAGTTCTTC. Residues: CASSLRAGGYNEQFF.